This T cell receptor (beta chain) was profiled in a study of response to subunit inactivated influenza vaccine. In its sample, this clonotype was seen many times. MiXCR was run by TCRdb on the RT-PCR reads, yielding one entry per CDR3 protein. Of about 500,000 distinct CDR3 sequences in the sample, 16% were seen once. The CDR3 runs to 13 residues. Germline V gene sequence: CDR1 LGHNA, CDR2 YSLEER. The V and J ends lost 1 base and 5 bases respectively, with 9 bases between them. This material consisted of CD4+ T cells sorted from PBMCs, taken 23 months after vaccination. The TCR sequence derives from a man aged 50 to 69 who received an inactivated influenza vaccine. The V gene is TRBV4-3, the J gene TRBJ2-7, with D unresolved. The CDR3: CASSQVSGNEQYF. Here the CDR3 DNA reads TGCGCCAGCAGCCAAGTTTCTGGGAACGAGCAGTACTTC.